The 29 T cell receptor beta chains given below trace back to one sample, sequenced in a study of blood T cell repertoires in COVID-19. Sequenced by immunoSEQ multiplex PCR; TCRdb stores in-frame clones only, minus some. This sample carries some 330,000 clones, roughly four fifths of them seen once, and the ten largest clones take about 4.8%. The source material was PBMCs or T cells enriched from blood (not recorded which). These receptors all come from a woman in her forties or fifties who had recovered from COVID-19.

The CDR3 here is CASSSSGAGELFF. Here the CDR3 DNA reads TGTGCCAGCAGTTCATCGGGGGCCGGGGAGCTGTTTTTT. The chain is built from TRBV6-5 and TRBJ2-2; tentatively, D is TRBD2 (6 bases). The CDR3 totals 13 residues. The V end was cut by 4 bases, the J end by 6 bases, with 9 bases between. The germline CDR1 and CDR2 sequences are MNHEY and SVGAGI.

This clone came up once. This chain links TRBV6-2 or TRBV6-3 with TRBJ1-1, with D hard to call. Between the trimmed V and J ends, which lost 5 bases and 0 bases, there was a span of 22 bases. The CDR3 length is 18 residues. Per the germline V gene, CDR1 is MNHEY and CDR2 is SVGEGT. The CDR3: CASSNPVGGTLMNTEAFF. In DNA, the CDR3 is TGTGCCAGCAGTAATCCCGTAGGAGGAACCCTAATGAACACTGAAGCTTTCTTT.

The chain carries TRBV5-5 and TRBJ2-7, with 10 nucleotides matching TRBD2. Germline V gene sequence: CDR1 SGHKS, CDR2 YYEKEE (reference sequence). The CDR3 is 15 residues long. V shed 3 bases and J 4 bases; nucleotides not matched to a gene: 7. Here the CDR3 DNA reads TGTGCCAGCAGCTCCTGGCTAGCGGGAGAATACGAGCAGTACTTC. Its protein is CASSSWLAGEYEQYF.

The gene calls are TRBV30 and TRBJ1-2; 7 bases map to TRBD1. V was clipped by 2 bases and J by 5 bases; unmatched bases: 5. Germline CDR1 and CDR2: GTSNPN and SVGIG (reference sequence). This CDR3 comprises 13 residues. The CDR3 protein is CAWSWDSKYGYTF. The DNA for the CDR3 is TGTGCCTGGAGTTGGGACAGCAAGTATGGCTACACCTTC.

V gene TRBV10-3 combines with J gene TRBJ2-3, with D possibly being TRBD2 (5 bases). V lost 8 bases to trimming and J lost 0 bases, with 6 bases between them. There are 12 residues in the CDR3. Germline V gene lookup returns CDR1 ENHRY and CDR2 SYGVKD. This chain's CDR3 is CAIGESTDTQYF. The CDR3 coding sequence is TGTGCCATCGGGGAGAGCACAGATACGCAGTATTTT.

CDR3 residues: CASAWTENTGELFF. CDR3 DNA sequence: TGTGCCAGCGCCTGGACTGAGAACACCGGGGAGCTGTTTTTT. The chain couples TRBV9 to TRBJ2-2, with D possibly being TRBD2 (5 bases). The germline gives CDR1 SGDLS, CDR2 YYNGEE. This CDR3 contains 14 residues. Trimming stripped 7 bases from V and 1 base from J, with 11 bases between.

This chain joins TRBV7-6 and TRBJ2-1, with D perhaps TRBD2 (6 bases). Germline V gene data show CDR1 as SGHVS and CDR2 as FNYEAQ. This CDR3 contains 15 residues. Trimming took off 1 base at V and 9 bases at J, with 16 bases between the two ends. CDR3 in DNA: TGTGCCAGCAGCTTAGGAGGAGGGGCGCGCTTTGAGCAGTTCTTC. It translates to CASSLGGGARFEQFF.

The V call is TRBV4-3, the J call TRBJ2-1; D is possibly TRBD2 (5 bases). The CDR3 spans 17 residues. Germline V gene data show CDR1 as LGHNA and CDR2 as YSLEER. V was pared by 4 bases and J by 2 bases, with 18 bases between. CDR3 sequence reads: CASSLRPGGPTYNEQFF. The CDR3 DNA reads TGCGCCAGCAGCCTTCGACCCGGCGGGCCAACCTACAATGAGCAGTTCTTC.

The rearrangement uses TRBV5-8 and TRBJ2-3; 11 nucleotides agree with TRBD2. Germline CDR1 and CDR2: SGHTS and YDEGEE. V lost 7 bases, J lost 2 bases, and 9 bases stayed unmatched. This CDR3 has 16 amino acids. CDR3 loop: CASLTSGTPTTDTQYF. CDR3 DNA: TGTGCCAGCTTGACTAGCGGGACGCCAACCACAGATACGCAGTATTTT.

The V call is TRBV10-3, the J call TRBJ1-5; no definite D call. V was shortened by 10 bases and J by 1 base, with 17 bases between the two germline ends. The germline V gene encodes CDR1 ENHRY and CDR2 SYGVKD. This CDR3 is 15 amino acids long. Written as DNA, the CDR3 is TGTGCCACCCGAGGAAGCGAGGGAAGCAATCAGCCCCAGCATTTT. Residues: CATRGSEGSNQPQHF.

This clone was observed a few times. The chain has TRBV6-5 and TRBJ2-3; no firm D call. Per germline, CDR1 MNHEY and CDR2 SVGAGI. Trimming removed 2 bases from V and 3 bases from J, with 15 bases in between. This CDR3 has 16 residues. The CDR3 reads CASSYDEVKKTDTQYF. The CDR3 DNA reads as TGTGCCAGCAGTTACGACGAGGTCAAGAAAACAGATACGCAGTATTTT.

This chain joins TRBV7-9 and TRBJ1-6; no firm D call. Germline assignment: CDR1 SEHNR and CDR2 FQNEAQ (reference sequence). This CDR3 contains 15 residues. Trimming left V 1 base short and J 3 bases short, with 7 bases between. The CDR3 DNA reads as TGTGCCAGCAGCTTAGAGCAGGTCTATAATTCACCCCTCCACTTT. It yields the protein CASSLEQVYNSPLHF.

The rearrangement uses TRBV19 and TRBJ2-7; tentative D call: TRBD2 (8 bases). Germline V gene data show CDR1 as LNHDA and CDR2 as SQIVND (reference sequence). With 7 bases removed from V and 4 bases from J, the gap between germline ends came to 23 bases. The CDR3 runs 16 residues. The CDR3 nucleotides read TGTGCCAGTACCCCGGGAGGGGGCGCTCAAGGGTACGAGCAGTACTTC. It yields the protein CASTPGGGAQGYEQYF.

The chain has TRBV12-3 or TRBV12-4 and TRBJ2-7, with unresolved D. Trimming removed 3 bases from V and 5 bases from J, with 5 bases in between. The CDR3 runs to 11 residues. The CDR3 nucleotides read TGTGCCAGCAGTTTCGCAGACGAGCAGTACTTC. Translating it yields CASSFADEQYF.

This sequence joins TRBV6-5 and TRBJ1-2; no firm D call. Germline V gene data show CDR1 as MNHEY and CDR2 as SVGAGI. This CDR3 has 13 residues. The ends were cut back, 6 bases at V and 2 bases at J, with 10 bases in the middle. DNA for the CDR3: TGTGCCAGCAGAAAGGACTTCAACTATGGCTACACCTTC. It specifies CASRKDFNYGYTF.

For the CDR3, the DNA is TGTGCCAGCAGCCGACTAGCCCAGAACACCGGGGAGCTGTTTTTT. Protein product: CASSRLAQNTGELFF. The rearrangement uses TRBV28 and TRBJ2-2, with 7 bases matching TRBD2. CDR1 is MDHEN and CDR2 is SYDVKM in the germline V gene. The length of the CDR3 is 15 residues. V shed 6 bases, J shed 1 base, and the junction held 5 bases outside the gene matches.

V usage is TRBV10-3 and J usage is TRBJ2-5, with 9 bases aligning to TRBD1. The CDR3 has 16 amino acids. Per the germline V gene, CDR1 is ENHRY and CDR2 is SYGVKD. Germline trimming cut 7 bases from V and 3 bases from J; bases unmatched to any gene: 12. This chain's CDR3 is CAIKGDRTGVKETQYF. Written as DNA, the CDR3 is TGTGCCATCAAGGGAGATCGGACAGGGGTGAAAGAGACCCAGTACTTC.

The genes are TRBV7-2 and TRBJ1-2; 10 nucleotides agree with TRBD1. The V gene's germline CDR1 is SGHTA and CDR2 FQGNSA. The CDR3 consists of 16 residues. Trimming cost V 1 base and J 2 bases; bases outside gene matches: 4. DNA of the CDR3: TGTGCCAGCAGCTTAGTCAGGGGACAGGGGAACTATGGCTACACCTTC. Translating gives CASSLVRGQGNYGYTF.

V is TRBV4-2 and J is TRBJ2-2; D is possibly TRBD1 (5 bases). Germline loops: CDR1 LGHNA, CDR2 YNFKEQ. With 8 bases removed from V and 4 bases from J, the gap between germline ends came to 14 bases. The CDR3 contains 14 residues. The CDR3 DNA reads as TGTGCCAGCGATAGGGGCGTAGGCACCGGGGAGCTGTTTTTT. Protein: CASDRGVGTGELFF.

The chain uses TRBV18 and TRBJ1-2; D is uncertain. Trimming pared 2 bases from V and 5 bases from J, leaving 21 bases between. This CDR3 is 17 amino acids long. Germline-derived CDR1 and CDR2 are KGHSH and LQKENI. CDR3 residues: CASSPSSGSARTYGYTF. The CDR3, as DNA: TGTGCCAGCTCACCATCCTCAGGTTCAGCCCGAACTTATGGCTACACCTTC.

This rearrangement joins TRBV14 to TRBJ2-7; D gene ambiguous. Trimming removed 9 bases at V and 3 bases at J, with 9 bases between. This CDR3 is 11 amino acids long. In germline, CDR1 is SGHDN, CDR2 FVKESK. In DNA form, the CDR3 reads TGTGCCAGTGGTTTCGGCTACGAGCAGTACTTC. Its protein is CASGFGYEQYF.

This clone was seen a few times. V is TRBV7-2 and J is TRBJ1-1; possible D gene TRBD1, 5 bases. Germline CDR1 SGHTA, CDR2 FQGNSA. The V end lost 3 bases, the J end lost 5 bases, and 25 bases lay between the germline ends. The CDR3 runs to 18 residues. CDR3 protein: CASSFRLVMWGERTEAFF. CDR3 DNA: TGTGCCAGCAGCTTTCGTCTTGTAATGTGGGGGGAAAGGACTGAAGCTTTCTTT.

The J gene is TRBJ1-2, the V gene TRBV11-1; 8 bases map to TRBD1. From germline, CDR1 is SGHAT and CDR2 FQDESV (reference sequence). V shed 5 bases, J shed 3 bases, and the junction held 5 bases outside the gene matches. CDR3 length: 14 amino acids. In DNA form, the CDR3 reads TGTGCCAGCAGCACCGGACAGGGATACTATGGCTACACCTTC. Amino acid sequence: CASSTGQGYYGYTF.

This clone was found once. This chain uses TRBV7-9 with TRBJ1-6, with D unresolved. V gave up 2 bases and J gave up 0 bases, with 8 bases separating them. From germline, CDR1 is SEHNR and CDR2 FQNEAQ (reference sequence). The CDR3 length is 16 residues. CDR3 sequence reads: CASSLPASSYNSPLHF. The CDR3 DNA is TGTGCCAGCAGCTTACCTGCCAGCTCCTATAATTCACCCCTCCACTTT.

The chain has TRBV15 and TRBJ1-1; the D is unclear. The V gene lost 6 bases and the J gene lost 0 bases, with 5 bases spanning the gap. Germline CDR1 LNHNV, CDR2 YYDKDF (reference sequence). The CDR3 is 12 amino acids. Written as DNA, the CDR3 is TGTGCCACCAGTCACATGAACACTGAAGCTTTCTTT. Translating gives CATSHMNTEAFF.

The chain has TRBV6-5 and TRBJ1-5, with a weak D call TRBD1 (5 bases). V dropped 2 bases and J dropped 7 bases, with 15 bases sitting between them. This CDR3 spans 15 amino acids. Germline-derived CDR1 and CDR2 are MNHEY and SVGAGI. CDR3 sequence: CASSYRQGIGQPQHF. CDR3 bases: TGTGCCAGCAGTTACCGTCAGGGTATAGGGCAGCCCCAGCATTTT.

This clone was observed a single time. The V and J genes are TRBV9 and TRBJ2-2; no reliable D call. The CDR3 has 12 residues. CDR1 SGDLS and CDR2 YYNGEE come from the germline V gene. V was cut by 4 bases and J by 6 bases, with 7 bases left in between. The CDR3 protein is CASSSLAGELFF. The CDR3 bases are TGTGCCAGCAGCTCCCTCGCCGGGGAGCTGTTTTTT.

This chain joins TRBV7-7 and TRBJ2-1, with 10 bases fitting TRBD2. This CDR3 spans 15 amino acids. CDR1 and CDR2 from the germline V gene are SSHAT and FNYEAQ (reference sequence). V dropped 5 bases and J dropped 6; count of bases not matched to a gene: 7. The CDR3 DNA reads as TGTGCCAGCAGCAAGGGGACTAGCGAGGTCAATGAGCAGTTCTTC. As protein: CASSKGTSEVNEQFF.

The V and J genes are TRBV7-2 and TRBJ1-2; 12 bases match TRBD1. The germline V gene encodes CDR1 SGHTA and CDR2 FQGNSA. Losses at the gene ends were 4 bases for V and 6 bases for J; bases not matched to a gene: 3. The CDR3 contains 14 residues. The CDR3 here is CASSYRDRGHGYTF. CDR3 nucleotide sequence: TGTGCCAGCAGCTACCGGGACAGGGGGCATGGCTACACCTTC.